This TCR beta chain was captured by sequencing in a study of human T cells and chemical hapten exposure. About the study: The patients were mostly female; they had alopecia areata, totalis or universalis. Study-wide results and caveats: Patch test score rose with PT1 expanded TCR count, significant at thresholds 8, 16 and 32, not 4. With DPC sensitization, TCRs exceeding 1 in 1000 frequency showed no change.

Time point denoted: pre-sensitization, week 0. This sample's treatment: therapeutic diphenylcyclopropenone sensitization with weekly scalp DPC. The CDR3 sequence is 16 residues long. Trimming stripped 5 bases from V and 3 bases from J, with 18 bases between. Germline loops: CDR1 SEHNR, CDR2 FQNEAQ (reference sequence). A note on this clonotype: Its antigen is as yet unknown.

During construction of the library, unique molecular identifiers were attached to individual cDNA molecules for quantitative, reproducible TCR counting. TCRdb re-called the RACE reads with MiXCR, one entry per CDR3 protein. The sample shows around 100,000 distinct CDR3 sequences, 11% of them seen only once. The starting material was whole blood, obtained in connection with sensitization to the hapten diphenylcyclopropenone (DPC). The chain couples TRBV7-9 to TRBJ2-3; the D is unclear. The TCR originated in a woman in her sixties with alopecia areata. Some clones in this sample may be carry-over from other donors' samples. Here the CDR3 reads CASSKSVDWKTDTQYF. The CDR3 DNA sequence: TGTGCCAGCAGCAAGAGTGTTGACTGGAAGACAGATACGCAGTATTTT.